The entry below gives a single T cell receptor beta chain sequence along with its context. Its antigen remains unknown. With roughly 10 days of culture completed, CD4+ T cells were isolated. Participants each got two BNT162b2 or mRNA-1273 vaccine doses. The study found no prior SARS-CoV-2 infection in the vaccine recipients, who tested negative for nucleocapsid antibodies. This record belongs to a study of vaccination effects on CD4 cells after COVID-19. Study details: Sequencing in the ViraFEST assay came after antigen-specific CD4+ T cells had been expanded with viral peptide pools, which were used to stimulate PBMC.

Germline CDR1 and CDR2: SGHTA and FQGNSA. The CDR3 is 15 residues long. Trimming removed 0 bases from V and 5 bases from J, with 11 bases in between. Clones were sequenced by immunoSEQ multiplex PCR, and TCRdb holds only the in-frame ones, with some missing. Of approximately 30,000 clones listed, around 70% are singletons. This sample comprised CD4+ T cells from PBMCs cultured without peptide, obtained after COVID-19 vaccination. The receptor was derived from a human donor who received a COVID-19 vaccine. V is TRBV7-2 and J is TRBJ1-5, with D perhaps TRBD1 (5 bases). CDR3 bases: TGTGCCAGCAGCTTAGCCAGGGTGGGGGATCAGCCCCAGCATTTT. Translation: CASSLARVGDQPQHF.